This T cell receptor (beta chain) was recovered during a study of blood T cell repertoires in COVID-19. The overall study: Acute and convalescent COVID-19 specimens originated in the United States, Italy and Spain.

Sequencing was performed with immunoSEQ multiplex PCR; in TCRdb, only in-frame clones are kept and a portion is missing. This sample has some 120,000 clones, with approximately 84% found just once. The length of the CDR3 is 15 residues. CDR1 and CDR2 from the germline V gene are MNHEY and SVGAGI. The V end was cut by 5 bases, the J end by 0 bases, with 11 bases between. The sequencing sample was made of peripheral blood. The chain links TRBV6-5 to TRBJ2-1; perhaps TRBD2 as D (6 bases). The clonotype was recovered from a woman in her twenties or thirties who had recovered from COVID-19. CDR3 sequence reads: CASSRGRGSYNEQFF. CDR3 DNA: TGTGCCAGCAGTAGAGGGCGGGGCTCCTACAATGAGCAGTTCTTC.